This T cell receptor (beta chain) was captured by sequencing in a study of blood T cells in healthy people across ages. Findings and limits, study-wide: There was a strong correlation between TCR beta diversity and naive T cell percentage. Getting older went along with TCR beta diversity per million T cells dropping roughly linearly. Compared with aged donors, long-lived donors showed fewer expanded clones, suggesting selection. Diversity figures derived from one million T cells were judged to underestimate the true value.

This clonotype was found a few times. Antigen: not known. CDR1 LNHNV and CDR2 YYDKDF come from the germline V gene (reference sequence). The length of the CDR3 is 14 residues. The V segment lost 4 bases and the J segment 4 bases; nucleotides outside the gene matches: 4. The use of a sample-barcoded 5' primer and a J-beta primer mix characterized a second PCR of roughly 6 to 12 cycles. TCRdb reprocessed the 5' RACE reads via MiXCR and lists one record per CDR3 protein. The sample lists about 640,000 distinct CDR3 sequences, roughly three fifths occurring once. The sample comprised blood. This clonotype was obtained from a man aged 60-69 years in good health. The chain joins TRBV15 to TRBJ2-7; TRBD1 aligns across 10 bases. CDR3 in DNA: TGTGCCACCAGCAACCGGGACAGGGGTTACGAGCAGTACTTC. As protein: CATSNRDRGYEQYF.